This record covers a single TCR beta chain. Time point reported: longitudinal time-point 3. The data are from a study of neurological immune-mediated disorders. 5'RACE with 10-nucleotide random UMIs generated the cDNA. TCRdb re-analysed the 5' RACE reads in MiXCR, keeping a single row per CDR3 protein. The sample consists of 40,000 or so distinct CDR3 sequences, about 14% of them appearing once. Germline assignment: CDR1 DFQATT and CDR2 SNEGSKA (reference sequence). With 2 bases clipped from V and 8 bases from J, the junction kept 10 bases outside the gene matches. This CDR3 region has 15 residues. The chain couples TRBV20-1 to TRBJ2-2; the match to TRBD2 covers 8 bases. The sequence came from a man younger than 45 in good health. Sequencing used PBMCs. For the CDR3, the DNA is TGCAGTGCTAGACCCAATAGCGGGACGGGGGGGGAGCTGTTTTTT. Translating gives CSARPNSGTGGELFF.